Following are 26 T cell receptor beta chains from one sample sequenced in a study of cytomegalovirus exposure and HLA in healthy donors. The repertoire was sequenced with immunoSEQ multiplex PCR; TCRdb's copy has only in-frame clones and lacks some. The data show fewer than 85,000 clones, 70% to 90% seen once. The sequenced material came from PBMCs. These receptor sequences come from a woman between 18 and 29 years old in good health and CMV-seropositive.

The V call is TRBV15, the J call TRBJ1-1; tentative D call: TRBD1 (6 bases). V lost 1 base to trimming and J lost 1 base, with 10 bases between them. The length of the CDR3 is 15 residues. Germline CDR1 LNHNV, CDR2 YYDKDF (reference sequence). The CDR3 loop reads CATSRVAGENTEAFF. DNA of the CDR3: TGTGCCACCAGCAGAGTAGCAGGGGAGAACACTGAAGCTTTCTTT.

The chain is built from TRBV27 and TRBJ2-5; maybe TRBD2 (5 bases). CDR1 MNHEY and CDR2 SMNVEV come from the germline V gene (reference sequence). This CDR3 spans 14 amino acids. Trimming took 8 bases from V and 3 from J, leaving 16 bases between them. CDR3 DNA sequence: TGTGCCAGCGGGCCCGATGACTACAAAGAGACCCAGTACTTC. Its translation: CASGPDDYKETQYF.

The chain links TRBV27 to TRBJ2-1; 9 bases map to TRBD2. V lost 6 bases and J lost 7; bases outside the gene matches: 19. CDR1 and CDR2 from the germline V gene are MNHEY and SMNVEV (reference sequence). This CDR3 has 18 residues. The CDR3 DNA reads TGTGCCAGCAGCTTTCAGAACACCCGACTAGCGGTGAGGAATGAGCAGTTCTTC. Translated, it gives CASSFQNTRLAVRNEQFF.

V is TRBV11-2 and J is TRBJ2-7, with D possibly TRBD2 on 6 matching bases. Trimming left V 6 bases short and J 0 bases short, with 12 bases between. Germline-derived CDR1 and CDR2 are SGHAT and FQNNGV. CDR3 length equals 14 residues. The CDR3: CASRPRDSSYEQYF. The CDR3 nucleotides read TGTGCCAGCAGACCACGGGACTCCTCCTACGAGCAGTACTTC.

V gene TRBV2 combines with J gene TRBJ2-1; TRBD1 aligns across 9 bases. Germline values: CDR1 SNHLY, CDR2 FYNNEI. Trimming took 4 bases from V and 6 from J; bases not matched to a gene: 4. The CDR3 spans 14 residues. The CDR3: CASSGTGAGNEQFF. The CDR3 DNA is TGTGCCAGCAGTGGGACAGGGGCAGGCAATGAGCAGTTCTTC.

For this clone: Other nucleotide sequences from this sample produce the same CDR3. The CDR3 here is CASSQGRGGGTDTQYF. Here the CDR3 DNA reads TGTGCCAGCAGCCAAGGTCGCGGGGGGGGCACAGATACGCAGTATTTT. V and J are TRBV4-2 and TRBJ2-3, with 9 bases lining up with TRBD2. CDR1 is LGHNA, CDR2 YNFKEQ, per germline. The CDR3 is 16 amino acids. V shed 1 base, J shed 1 base, and the junction held 3 bases outside the gene matches.

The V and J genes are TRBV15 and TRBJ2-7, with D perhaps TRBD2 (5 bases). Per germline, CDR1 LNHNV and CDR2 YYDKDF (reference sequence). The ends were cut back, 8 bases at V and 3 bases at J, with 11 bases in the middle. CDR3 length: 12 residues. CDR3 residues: CATGSGNYEQYF. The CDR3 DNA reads TGTGCCACCGGGAGTGGTAACTACGAGCAGTACTTC.

CDR3: CASSERVSGRRYEQYF. The CDR3 DNA reads as TGTGCCAGCAGCGAACGGGTGAGCGGGAGGCGCTACGAGCAGTACTTC. The V call is TRBV5-6, the J call TRBJ2-7, with 9 bases fitting TRBD2. The CDR3 has 16 residues. Trimming cost V 4 bases and J 3 bases; bases outside gene matches: 11. Per germline, CDR1 SGHDT and CDR2 YYEEEE.

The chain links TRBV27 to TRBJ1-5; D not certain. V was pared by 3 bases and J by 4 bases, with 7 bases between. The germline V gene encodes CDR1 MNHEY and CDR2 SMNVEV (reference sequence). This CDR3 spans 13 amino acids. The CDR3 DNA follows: TGTGCCAGCAGTTTCAGTTCGAATCAGCCCCAGCATTTT. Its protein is CASSFSSNQPQHF.

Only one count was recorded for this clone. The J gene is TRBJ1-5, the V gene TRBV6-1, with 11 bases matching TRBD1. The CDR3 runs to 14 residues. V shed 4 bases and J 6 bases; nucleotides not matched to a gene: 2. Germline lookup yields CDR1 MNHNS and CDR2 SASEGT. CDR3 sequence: CASSGTGGFQPQHF. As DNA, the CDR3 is TGTGCCAGCAGTGGGACAGGGGGCTTTCAGCCCCAGCATTTT.

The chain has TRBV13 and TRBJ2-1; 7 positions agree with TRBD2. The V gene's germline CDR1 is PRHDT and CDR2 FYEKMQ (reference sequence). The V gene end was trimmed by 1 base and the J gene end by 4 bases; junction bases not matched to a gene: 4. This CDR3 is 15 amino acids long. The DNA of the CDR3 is TGTGCCAGCAGCTTAGAAGCGGGAAAGTACAATGAGCAGTTCTTC. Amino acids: CASSLEAGKYNEQFF.

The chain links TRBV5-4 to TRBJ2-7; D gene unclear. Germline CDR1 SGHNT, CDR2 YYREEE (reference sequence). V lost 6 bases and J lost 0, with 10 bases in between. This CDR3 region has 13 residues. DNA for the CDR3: TGTGCCAGCAACGACCCGGGCTCCTACGAGCAGTACTTC. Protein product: CASNDPGSYEQYF.

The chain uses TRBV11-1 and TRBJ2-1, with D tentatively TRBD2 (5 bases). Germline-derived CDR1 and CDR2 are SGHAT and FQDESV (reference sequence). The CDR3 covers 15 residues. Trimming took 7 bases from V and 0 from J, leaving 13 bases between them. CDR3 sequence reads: CASTWTARSYNEQFF. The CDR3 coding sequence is TGTGCCAGCACCTGGACTGCCCGCTCCTACAATGAGCAGTTCTTC.

The CDR3 coding sequence is TGCGCCAGCAGCCAGGACGGACAGGGGAACAACTATGGCTACACCTTC. Translated, it gives CASSQDGQGNNYGYTF. This chain joins TRBV4-3 and TRBJ1-2; 9 bases map to TRBD1. CDR1 is LGHNA and CDR2 is YSLEER in the germline V gene. CDR3 length equals 16 residues. Germline trimming cut 3 bases from V and 2 bases from J; bases unmatched to any gene: 7.

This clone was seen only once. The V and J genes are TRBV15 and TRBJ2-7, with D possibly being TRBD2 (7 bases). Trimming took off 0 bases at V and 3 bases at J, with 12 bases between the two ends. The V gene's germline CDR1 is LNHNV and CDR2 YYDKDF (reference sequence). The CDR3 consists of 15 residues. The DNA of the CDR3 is TGTGCCACCAGCAGAGAACAGGGAGGGCACTACGAGCAGTACTTC. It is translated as CATSREQGGHYEQYF.

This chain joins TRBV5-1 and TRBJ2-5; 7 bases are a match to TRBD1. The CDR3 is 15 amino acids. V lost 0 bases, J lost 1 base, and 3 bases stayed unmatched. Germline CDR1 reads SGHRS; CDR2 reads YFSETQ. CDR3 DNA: TGCGCCAGCAGCTTGGCGACAGGGTCCCAAGAGACCCAGTACTTC. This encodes CASSLATGSQETQYF.

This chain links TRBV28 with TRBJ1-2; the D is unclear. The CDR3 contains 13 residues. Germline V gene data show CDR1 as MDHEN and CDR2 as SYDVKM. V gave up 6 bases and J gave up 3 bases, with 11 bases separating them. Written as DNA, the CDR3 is TGTGCCAGCAGCTCACAACACGACTATGGCTACACCTTC. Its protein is CASSSQHDYGYTF.

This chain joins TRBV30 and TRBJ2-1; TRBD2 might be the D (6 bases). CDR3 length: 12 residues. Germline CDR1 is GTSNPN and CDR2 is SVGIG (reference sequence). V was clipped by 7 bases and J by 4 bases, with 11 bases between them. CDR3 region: CAYRDSYNEQFF. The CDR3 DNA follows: TGTGCCTACCGGGACTCTTACAATGAGCAGTTCTTC.

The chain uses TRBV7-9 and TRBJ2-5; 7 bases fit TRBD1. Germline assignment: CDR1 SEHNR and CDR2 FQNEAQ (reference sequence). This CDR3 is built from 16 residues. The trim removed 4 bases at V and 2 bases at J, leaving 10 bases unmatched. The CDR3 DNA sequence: TGTGCCAGCAGCTGGCCAGCCGGGACAGCACAAGAGACCCAGTACTTC. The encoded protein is CASSWPAGTAQETQYF.

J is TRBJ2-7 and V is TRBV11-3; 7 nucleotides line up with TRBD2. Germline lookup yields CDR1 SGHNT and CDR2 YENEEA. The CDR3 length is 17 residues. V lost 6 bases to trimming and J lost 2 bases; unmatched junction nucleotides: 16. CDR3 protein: CASSLLDSGYAAYEQYF. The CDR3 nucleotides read TGTGCCAGCAGTTTACTCGATAGCGGGTATGCAGCCTACGAGCAGTACTTC.

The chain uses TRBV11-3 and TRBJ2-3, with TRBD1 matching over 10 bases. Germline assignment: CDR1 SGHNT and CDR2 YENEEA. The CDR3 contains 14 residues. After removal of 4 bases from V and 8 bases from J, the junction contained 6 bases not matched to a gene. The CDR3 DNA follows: TGTGCCAGCAGCTCTCGACAGGGGGCCGGTACGCAGTATTTT. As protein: CASSSRQGAGTQYF.

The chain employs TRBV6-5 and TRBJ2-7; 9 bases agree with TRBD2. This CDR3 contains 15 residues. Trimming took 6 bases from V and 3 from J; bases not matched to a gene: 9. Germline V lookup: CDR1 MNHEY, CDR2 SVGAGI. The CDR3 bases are TGTGCCAGCAGCCTTTTAGCGGGAGTTTACTACGAGCAGTACTTC. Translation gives CASSLLAGVYYEQYF.

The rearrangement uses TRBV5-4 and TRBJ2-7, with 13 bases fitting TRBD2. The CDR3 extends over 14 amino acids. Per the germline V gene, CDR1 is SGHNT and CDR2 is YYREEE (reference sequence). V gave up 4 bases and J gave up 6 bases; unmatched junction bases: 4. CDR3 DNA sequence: TGTGCCAGCAGCCTCGGACTAGCGGGGGTCGAGCAGTACTTC. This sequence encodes CASSLGLAGVEQYF. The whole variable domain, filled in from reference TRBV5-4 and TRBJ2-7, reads ETGVTQSPTHLIKTRGQQVTLRCSSQSGHNTVSWYQQALGQGPQFIFQYYREEENGRGNFPPRFSGLQFPNYSSELNVNALELDDSALYLCASSLGLAGVEQYFGPGTRLTVT.

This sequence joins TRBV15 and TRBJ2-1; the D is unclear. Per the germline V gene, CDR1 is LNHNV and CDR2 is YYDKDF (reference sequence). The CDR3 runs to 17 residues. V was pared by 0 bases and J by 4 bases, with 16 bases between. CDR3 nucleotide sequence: TGTGCCACCAGCAGAGAATTGGGTCGGGTCTCTTACAATGAGCAGTTCTTC. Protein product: CATSRELGRVSYNEQFF.

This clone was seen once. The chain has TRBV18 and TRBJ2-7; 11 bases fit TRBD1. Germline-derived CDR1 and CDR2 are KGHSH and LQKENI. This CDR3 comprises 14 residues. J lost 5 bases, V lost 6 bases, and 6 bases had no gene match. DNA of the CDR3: TGTGCCAGCTCTCCGGACAGGGGGCGAAACGAGCAGTACTTC. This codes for CASSPDRGRNEQYF.

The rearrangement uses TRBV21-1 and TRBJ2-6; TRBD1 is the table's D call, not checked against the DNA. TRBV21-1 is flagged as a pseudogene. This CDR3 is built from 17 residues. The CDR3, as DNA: TGTGCCAGCACAAACCGGGACAGAATGTCTGGGGCCAACGTCCTGACTTTC. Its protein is CASTNRDRMSGANVLTF.